This is a list of T cell receptor beta chains from one sample in a study of cytomegalovirus exposure and HLA in healthy donors. Method: immunoSEQ multiplex PCR; TCRdb's copy keeps in-frame clones and lacks some. The sample contains about 150,000 clones, roughly four fifths of which appear only once. Specimen: PBMCs. The receptors here all came from a man aged 25 to 40 in good health and CMV-seronegative. CDR3s include the opening cysteine and the closing phenylalanine or tryptophan. The D gene is left open where the match is weak. Part of the rows lack a size; the others show once, few, many or a class for expanded clones.

v_gene,abundance,j_gene,d_gene,CDR3aa,CDR3nt
TRBV7-9,NA,TRBJ2-4,TRBD2,CASSSLAGPNIQYF,TGTGCCAGCAGCTCACTAGCGGGGCCAAACATTCAGTACTTC
TRBV7-2,NA,TRBJ1-2,TRBD1,CASSLGTGDYGYTF,TGTGCCAGCAGCTTAGGGACAGGGGACTATGGCTACACCTTC
TRBV28,NA,TRBJ1-5,NA,CASSHSRIQPQHF,TGTGCCAGCAGCCACAGTCGCATTCAGCCCCAGCATTTT
TRBV4-2,NA,TRBJ2-7,NA,CASSSLQGYEQYF,TGTGCCAGCAGCTCTCTTCAGGGATACGAGCAGTACTTC
TRBV30,few,TRBJ2-3,TRBD2,CAWSRQAGVADTQYF,TGTGCCTGGAGTCGTCAAGCGGGGGTTGCAGATACGCAGTATTTT
TRBV30,once,TRBJ1-5,NA,CAWTRSSNQPQHF,TGTGCCTGGACTAGATCTAGCAATCAGCCCCAGCATTTT
TRBV30,once,TRBJ1-4,TRBD1,CAWKTGVQEKLFF,TGTGCCTGGAAGACAGGGGTTCAGGAAAAACTGTTTTTT
TRBV6-1,NA,TRBJ1-5,NA,CASRGVSNSNQPQHF,TGTGCCAGCAGGGGCGTCAGTAATAGCAATCAGCCCCAGCATTTT
TRBV28,NA,TRBJ2-7,NA,CASSTQLIYEQYF,TGTGCCAGCAGTACCCAACTAATCTACGAGCAGTACTTC
TRBV7-2,once,TRBJ1-2,TRBD1,CASSSWGTGTAYGYTF,TGTGCCAGCAGCTCCTGGGGCACCGGGACAGCTTATGGCTACACCTTC
TRBV10-3,NA,TRBJ2-5,NA,CAISESLARETQYF,TGTGCCATCAGTGAGTCCTTAGCCCGAGAGACCCAGTACTTC
TRBV5-1,NA,TRBJ1-1,NA,CASSRGTNTEAFF,TGCGCCAGCAGTAGGGGCACGAACACTGAAGCTTTCTTT
TRBV4-1,NA,TRBJ2-5,NA,CASSQMTSSVEETQYF,TGCGCCAGCAGTCAAATGACTAGTAGCGTGGAAGAGACCCAGTACTTC
TRBV5-1,NA,TRBJ1-2,NA,CASSLTREYGYTF,TGCGCCAGCAGCTTGACGAGGGAGTATGGCTACACCTTC
TRBV11-1,NA,TRBJ1-1,TRBD1,CASSPTGSGNTEAFF,TGTGCCAGCAGTCCGACAGGGTCGGGGAACACTGAAGCTTTCTTT
TRBV4-2,NA,TRBJ1-1,NA,CASRGQLNTEAFF,TGTGCCAGCCGCGGACAGTTGAACACTGAAGCTTTCTTT
TRBV28,once,TRBJ2-7,TRBD1,CASRRQGNYEQYF,TGTGCCAGCAGGCGACAGGGGAACTACGAGCAGTACTTC
TRBV18,once,TRBJ2-3,TRBD1,CASSPPRGQDTQYF,TGTGCCAGCTCACCACCCAGGGGGCAAGATACGCAGTATTTT
TRBV5-4,NA,TRBJ2-3,NA,CASSLRGISTDTQYF,TGTGCCAGCAGCTTGAGGGGGATCTCCACAGATACGCAGTATTTT
TRBV11-2,NA,TRBJ2-5,TRBD1,CASSLVAGGSLETQYF,TGTGCCAGCAGCTTAGTGGCAGGGGGCTCGCTGGAGACCCAGTACTTC
TRBV6-5,NA,TRBJ1-5,NA,CASSYSRGGQPQHF,TGTGCCAGCAGTTACTCGAGGGGAGGACAGCCCCAGCATTTT
TRBV15,NA,TRBJ1-1,NA,CATSWARDREAFF,TGTGCCACCAGCTGGGCCCGAGACAGGGAAGCTTTCTTT
TRBV6-6,NA,TRBJ2-5,TRBD2,CASKTSAGQETQYF,TGTGCCAGCAAAACTAGCGCGGGTCAAGAGACCCAGTACTTC
TRBV15,NA,TRBJ1-5,TRBD1,CATSRAGGWEPQHF,TGTGCCACCAGCAGAGCAGGGGGTTGGGAGCCCCAGCATTTT
TRBV5-1,few,TRBJ2-5,TRBD1,CASSLKGQGPQETQYF,TGCGCCAGCAGCTTAAAAGGACAGGGCCCCCAAGAGACCCAGTACTTC
TRBV7-9,few,TRBJ1-1,NA,CASSLGQVNTEAFF,TGTGCCAGCAGCTTAGGACAAGTGAACACTGAAGCTTTCTTT
TRBV29-1,NA,TRBJ1-1,NA,CSVLSGGAEAFF,TGCAGCGTTCTTTCGGGGGGAGCTGAAGCTTTCTTT
TRBV28,NA,TRBJ1-1,TRBD1,CASSLGTGFMSTEAFF,TGTGCCAGCAGTCTCGGGACAGGCTTTATGAGCACTGAAGCTTTCTTT
TRBV5-1,once,TRBJ2-7,TRBD1,CASSLIPGQSYEQYF,TGCGCCAGCAGCTTAATTCCGGGACAGTCCTACGAGCAGTACTTC
TRBV7-8,NA,TRBJ1-4,TRBD1,CASGLTGGSEKLFF,TGTGCCAGCGGATTGACAGGGGGGAGCGAAAAACTGTTTTTT
TRBV6-5,NA,TRBJ1-5,NA,CASSRQGNQPQHF,TGTGCCAGCAGCCGTCAGGGGAATCAGCCCCAGCATTTT
TRBV7-2,NA,TRBJ2-7,NA,CASSLSGGQSSYEQYF,TGTGCCAGCAGCTTAAGTGGCGGACAGAGCTCCTACGAGCAGTACTTC
TRBV2,NA,TRBJ2-7,NA,CASSDQGLGYEQYF,TGTGCCAGCAGTGATCAGGGGTTGGGGTACGAGCAGTACTTC
TRBV11-2,few,TRBJ1-2,NA,CASSFDGYGYTF,TGTGCCAGCAGCTTCGACGGGTATGGCTACACCTTC
TRBV11-3,few,TRBJ2-1,TRBD2,CASSLGLAGYNEQFF,TGTGCCAGCAGCTTGGGACTAGCGGGGTACAATGAGCAGTTCTTC
TRBV6-5,few,TRBJ1-1,NA,CASSRRRLMNTEAFF,TGTGCCAGCAGTCGACGGAGGCTTATGAACACTGAAGCTTTCTTT
TRBV5-1,once,TRBJ2-2,NA,CASSLTGTDGELFF,TGCGCCAGCAGCCTCACAGGGACGGACGGGGAGCTGTTTTTT
TRBV4-1,NA,TRBJ2-2,NA,CASSAGGQITGELFF,TGCGCCAGCAGCGCTGGAGGGCAGATCACCGGGGAGCTGTTTTTT
TRBV27,NA,TRBJ1-3,NA,CASSRLQGNTIYF,TGTGCCAGCAGTCGTCTACAGGGAAACACCATATATTTT
TRBV6-6,NA,TRBJ1-2,TRBD1,CASSYQGAGYGYTF,TGTGCCAGCAGTTACCAGGGGGCGGGCTATGGCTACACCTTC
TRBV6-1,NA,TRBJ1-5,TRBD1,CASKALTGGDQPQHF,TGTGCCAGCAAAGCCTTGACAGGGGGCGATCAGCCCCAGCATTTT
TRBV5-4,NA,TRBJ2-3,NA,CASSPPGQGGVTDTQYF,TGTGCCAGCAGCCCACCCGGACAGGGAGGGGTCACAGATACGCAGTATTTT
TRBV5-6,NA,TRBJ2-3,NA,CASRLESRQLTTDTQYF,TGTGCCAGCAGATTGGAGAGTAGACAGCTAACGACAGATACGCAGTATTTT
TRBV6-5,few,TRBJ2-6,NA,CASSPRVSGANVLTF,TGTGCCAGCAGCCCCAGGGTGTCTGGGGCCAACGTCCTGACTTTC
TRBV19,NA,TRBJ1-2,TRBD1,CASSMWTGPNYGYTF,TGTGCCAGTAGTATGTGGACAGGGCCCAACTATGGCTACACCTTC
TRBV7-7,medium-sized,TRBJ2-7,TRBD2,CASSLVVELADRLGFTVYEQYF,TGTGCCAGCAGCTTAGTGGTCGAACTAGCGGATAGGTTGGGCTTTACCGTGTACGAGCAGTACTTC
TRBV19,NA,TRBJ1-1,TRBD1,CASKSPGQGVNTEAFF,TGTGCCAGTAAGTCCCCGGGACAGGGGGTGAACACTGAAGCTTTCTTT
TRBV28,few,TRBJ1-2,TRBD1,CASVRQGGYGYTF,TGTGCCAGCGTACGACAGGGAGGCTATGGCTACACCTTC
TRBV2,NA,TRBJ1-6,NA,CASSETGNYNSPLHF,TGTGCCAGCAGTGAGACGGGAAACTATAATTCACCCCTCCACTTT
TRBV7-2,NA,TRBJ2-7,TRBD2,CASSSTSGLAIYEQYF,TGTGCCAGCAGCTCGACAAGCGGACTAGCGATCTACGAGCAGTACTTC
TRBV7-8,NA,TRBJ2-7,NA,CASSLLGGERGEQYF,TGTGCCAGCAGCCTACTGGGGGGAGAGCGAGGCGAGCAGTACTTC
TRBV6-5,few,TRBJ1-1,NA,CASSYQGLNTEAFF,TGTGCCAGCAGTTACCAGGGTTTGAACACTGAAGCTTTCTTT
TRBV11-3,NA,TRBJ1-6,TRBD1,CASRTGQNSPLHF,TGTGCCAGCAGAACGGGACAGAATTCACCCCTCCACTTT
TRBV6-6,NA,TRBJ2-1,TRBD2,CASSSQLGEGYNEQFF,TGTGCCAGCAGCTCCCAGTTGGGGGAGGGCTACAATGAGCAGTTCTTC
TRBV27,NA,TRBJ2-3,TRBD2,CAISGLGSTDTQYF,TGTGCCATTTCAGGACTAGGGAGCACAGATACGCAGTATTTT
TRBV5-4,NA,TRBJ2-1,TRBD2,CASSPSGRVFEQFF,TGTGCCAGCAGCCCTAGCGGGAGAGTCTTTGAGCAGTTCTTC
TRBV4-2,few,TRBJ2-3,NA,CASSQDREAWGTDTQYF,TGTGCCAGCAGCCAAGATAGGGAGGCATGGGGCACAGATACGCAGTATTTT